These 30 T cell receptor beta chains came from one sample sequenced in a study of blood T cells in healthy people across ages. Sample-barcoded 5' priming and a J-beta primer mix drove a second PCR of 7 to 11 cycles. Via MiXCR, TCRdb re-called the 5' RACE reads, giving one row per CDR3 protein. The data contain about 800,000 distinct CDR3 sequences, around 50% of them singletons. The sample was blood. Source of these receptors: a man of 80 years or more in good health.

This clonotype was seen only a few times. The chain combines TRBV29-1 with TRBJ1-1, with 11 nucleotides matching TRBD1. Germline V gene lookup returns CDR1 SQVTM and CDR2 ANQGSEA. V lost 7 bases and J lost 0; bases outside the gene matches: 13. The CDR3 is made up of 17 amino acids. Here the CDR3 reads CSADSRDRGIMNTEAFF. The CDR3 bases are TGCAGCGCCGACTCTCGGGACAGGGGGATCATGAACACTGAAGCTTTCTTT.

This clonotype turned up a few times. The chain uses TRBV27 and TRBJ2-1, with 11 bases that match TRBD2. CDR3 length: 19 amino acids. V shed 3 bases and J 5 bases; nucleotides not matched to a gene: 15. CDR1 and CDR2 from the germline V gene are MNHEY and SMNVEV (reference sequence). CDR3 bases: TGTGCCAGCAGTTTCCTAACAATAACCGGGACTAGCGGCCACAATGAGCAGTTCTTC. The encoded protein is CASSFLTITGTSGHNEQFF.

The J gene is TRBJ2-5, the V gene TRBV5-1; no reliable D call. The V end lost 0 bases, the J end lost 2 bases, and 14 bases lay between the germline ends. CDR1 SGHRS and CDR2 YFSETQ come from the germline V gene. The CDR3 covers 16 residues. In DNA form, the CDR3 reads TGCGCCAGCAGCTTGGCTAGGGCAGGTCGACAAGAGACCCAGTACTTC. Translated, it gives CASSLARAGRQETQYF.

This chain connects TRBV5-5 to TRBJ2-7; a weak D match, TRBD1 (6 bases). The length of the CDR3 is 16 residues. V dropped 0 bases and J dropped 2 bases, with 15 bases sitting between them. Per the germline V gene, CDR1 is SGHKS and CDR2 is YYEKEE (reference sequence). The CDR3 loop reads CASSLAETGPTYEQYF. CDR3 sequence (DNA): TGTGCCAGCAGCTTGGCCGAGACAGGCCCTACCTACGAGCAGTACTTC.

In this sample, this clonotype turned up many times. The rearrangement links TRBV18 to TRBJ1-1; 11 bases agree with TRBD1. Germline CDR1 KGHSH, CDR2 LQKENI. Unmatched junction bases numbered 7, after V lost 3 bases and J lost 4 bases. CDR3 size: 16 residues. CDR3 nucleotides: TGTGCCAGCTCACCTCCCCGGACAGGGGGCTTCACTGAAGCTTTCTTT. Its protein product is CASSPPRTGGFTEAFF.

This clonotype has more than one count but fewer than ten. The chain carries TRBV28 and TRBJ2-5, with D perhaps TRBD1 or TRBD2 (6 bases each). The V end was cut by 3 bases, the J end by 4 bases, with 12 bases between. This CDR3 spans 14 amino acids. CDR1 is MDHEN, CDR2 SYDVKM, per germline. The CDR3 region has the DNA TGTGCCAGCAGTTTTAACGGGGGCCGAGAGACCCAGTACTTC. It codes for CASSFNGGRETQYF.

The chain recombines TRBV13 with TRBJ2-7; D is perhaps TRBD2 (5 bases). The CDR3 consists of 15 residues. Trimming left V 6 bases short and J 2 bases short, with 17 bases between. The germline gives CDR1 PRHDT, CDR2 FYEKMQ (reference sequence). The CDR3 spells CASSPRLPRAYEQYF. The CDR3 DNA reads as TGTGCCAGCAGTCCAAGACTACCCCGGGCCTACGAGCAGTACTTC.

This clonotype has just one count. An end of the junction differs from the germline gene, which may be a read error. This chain connects TRBV20-1 to TRBJ1-4; TRBD1 aligns across 11 bases. This CDR3 has 14 residues. Germline loops: CDR1 DFQATT, CDR2 SNEGSKA (reference sequence). In DNA form, the CDR3 reads TGCAGTACTAGAGGACAGGGGGCGCGTGAAAAACTGTTTTTT. It yields the protein CSTRGQGAREKLFF.

This clonotype was detected ten times or more. J is TRBJ2-5 and V is TRBV7-2, with D tentatively TRBD1 (6 bases). This CDR3 region has 17 residues. Per the germline V gene, CDR1 is SGHTA and CDR2 is FQGNSA. Trimming took off 5 bases at V and 5 bases at J, with 24 bases between the two ends. In DNA form, the CDR3 reads TGTGCCAGCAGCCCGTGGGACATCCTAGGGGCCTCTGAGACCCAGTACTTC. Its translation: CASSPWDILGASETQYF.

Only a few counts were recorded for this clonotype. V is TRBV12-3 or TRBV12-4 and J is TRBJ1-4; no reliable D call. This CDR3 has 13 amino acids. V lost 3 bases and J 8 bases, leaving 10 bases between the germline ends. CDR3 sequence (DNA): TGTGCCAGCAGTTTCCCCCCAGAGGAAAAACTGTTTTTT. Translating gives CASSFPPEEKLFF.

The rearrangement links TRBV7-2 to TRBJ2-1; D not certain. CDR3 length: 12 residues. The V end was cut by 5 bases, the J end by 14 bases, with 16 bases between. The V gene's germline CDR1 is SGHTA and CDR2 FQGNSA. The CDR3 coding sequence is TGTGCCAGCAGCCAAGACTCCCAGAGTAAGTTCTTC. Amino acids: CASSQDSQSKFF.

The sample holds a few counts of this clonotype. This sequence joins TRBV7-6 and TRBJ2-5, with a weak D call TRBD1 (5 bases). The CDR3 length is 12 residues. Germline CDR1 SGHVS, CDR2 FNYEAQ. V gave up 6 bases and J gave up 11 bases, with 16 bases separating them. CDR3 coding DNA: TGTGCCAGCAGTTTCCTAGGGGATGAGCAGTACTTC. It codes for CASSFLGDEQYF.

This chain joins TRBV5-1 and TRBJ2-3, with TRBD1 matching 11 bases. With V trimmed by 4 bases and J by 2 bases, 6 bases remained unmatched. Germline assignment: CDR1 SGHRS and CDR2 YFSETQ. The CDR3 is 16 amino acids. CDR3 bases: TGCGCCAGCAGCCCCGGACAGGGGGCCCTCACAGATACGCAGTATTTT. It specifies CASSPGQGALTDTQYF.

The V and J genes are TRBV27 and TRBJ2-1; possibly TRBD2 for D (5 bases). This CDR3 is built from 14 residues. Trimming left V 4 bases short and J 4 bases short, with 11 bases between. Germline V gives CDR1 MNHEY, CDR2 SMNVEV (reference sequence). The CDR3 coding sequence is TGTGCCAGCAGTTCTAGCAGAAGGTACAATGAGCAGTTCTTC. Its protein is CASSSSRRYNEQFF.

About this clonotype itself: A much larger clone lies a single base off, so this may be a read error. This chain uses TRBV20-1 with TRBJ1-2; TRBD1 matches at 9 bases. CDR3 length: 13 residues. Germline V gene sequence: CDR1 DFQATT, CDR2 SNEGSKA (reference sequence). As DNA, the CDR3 is TGCAGTGCTACCCTGGACAGGGGATATGGCCACACCTTC. Its translation is CSATLDRGYGHTF.

Note on this clonotype: A junction boundary mismatches the germline segment, possibly from a read error. The V and J genes are TRBV28 and TRBJ2-3; no clear D gene. The CDR3 covers 13 residues. Germline V gene data show CDR1 as MDHEN and CDR2 as SYDVKM. The DNA for the CDR3 is TGTGTCAGCAGTTCCGCCACACTGGGTACGCAGTATTTT. It codes for CVSSSATLGTQYF. Full variable domain (outside the CDR3, taken from reference TRBV28 and TRBJ2-3): DVKVTQSSRYLVKRTGEKVFLECVQDMDHENMFWYRQDPGLGLRLIYFSYDVKMKEKGDIPEGYSVSREKKERFSLILESASTNQTSMYLCVSSSATLGTQYFGPGTRLTVL.

This clonotype appeared a few times. The V gene is TRBV12-3 or TRBV12-4, the J gene TRBJ1-5, with D possibly TRBD1 on 6 matching bases. The CDR3 sequence is 13 residues long. Deletions cut 7 bases from V and 2 bases from J, with 9 bases between. The CDR3 nucleotides read TGTGCCAGCACCCGGACAGGCAATCAGCCCCAGCATTTT. It is translated as CASTRTGNQPQHF.

This clonotype was recorded a few times. V gene TRBV7-2 combines with J gene TRBJ2-3; possible D gene TRBD1, 6 bases. Germline lookup yields CDR1 SGHTA and CDR2 FQGNSA. This CDR3 spans 17 amino acids. V was shortened by 1 base and J by 4 bases, with 18 bases between the two germline ends. CDR3 loop: CASSLVGGASNPDTQYF. The CDR3 DNA follows: TGTGCCAGCAGCTTAGTAGGGGGAGCTAGTAACCCAGATACGCAGTATTTT.

The V and J genes are TRBV7-3 and TRBJ1-2; tentatively, D is TRBD1 (6 bases). The CDR3 is 13 residues long. CDR1 is SGHTA and CDR2 is FQGTGA in the germline V gene. V lost 1 base and J 6 bases, leaving 9 bases between the germline ends. CDR3 in amino acids: CASSLRAGDGYTF. DNA for the CDR3: TGTGCCAGCAGCTTAAGGGCAGGGGATGGCTACACCTTC.

The chain employs TRBV27 and TRBJ2-3, with 13 bases lining up with TRBD2. V shed 5 bases and J 0 bases; nucleotides not matched to a gene: 11. Germline assignment: CDR1 MNHEY and CDR2 SMNVEV (reference sequence). The CDR3 is 19 residues long. The CDR3 reads CASSQWGLAGSSSTDTQYF. In DNA, the CDR3 is TGTGCCAGCAGTCAATGGGGACTAGCGGGGTCCTCTAGCACAGATACGCAGTATTTT.

This chain links TRBV20-1 with TRBJ1-5, with D perhaps matching TRBD1 (5 bases). CDR1 is DFQATT and CDR2 is SNEGSKA in the germline V gene (reference sequence). The CDR3 contains 15 residues. V dropped 3 bases and J dropped 5 bases, with 17 bases sitting between them. The CDR3 nucleotides are TGCAGTGCTAGGCCTCCCCGGGGGGATTATCAGCCCCAGCATTTT. Translated, it gives CSARPPRGDYQPQHF.

V gene TRBV3-1 combines with J gene TRBJ2-7; 9 nucleotides agree with TRBD1. The CDR3 length is 14 residues. CDR1 LGHDT and CDR2 YNNKEL come from the germline V gene (reference sequence). V lost 3 bases, J lost 6 bases, and 6 bases stayed unmatched. Here the CDR3 reads CASSQGTGPTEQYF. For the CDR3, the DNA is TGTGCCAGCAGCCAGGGGACAGGGCCAACCGAGCAGTACTTC.

This clonotype has more than one count but fewer than ten. The CDR3 region has the DNA TGTGCCTGCCGGGACGGATCATATGGCTACACCTTC. This gives the protein CACRDGSYGYTF. The chain employs TRBV30 and TRBJ1-2; possibly TRBD1 for D (5 bases). Trimming left V 6 bases short and J 5 bases short, with 13 bases between. The CDR3 length is 12 residues. Germline loops: CDR1 GTSNPN, CDR2 SVGIG (reference sequence). Based on the CDR3 plus reference TRBV30 and TRBJ1-2, the full variable domain is SQTIHQWPATLVQPVGSPLSLECTVEGTSNPNLYWYRQAAGRGLQLLFYSVGIGQISSEVPQNLSASRPQDRQFILSSKKLLLSDSGFYLCACRDGSYGYTFGSGTRLTVV.

The chain has TRBV11-3 and TRBJ2-7; D might be TRBD1 (6 bases). CDR3 size: 14 residues. CDR1 is SGHNT, CDR2 YENEEA, per germline. Trimming removed 3 bases at V and 2 bases at J, with 11 bases between. The CDR3 loop reads CASSLGAATYEQYF. The CDR3 DNA is TGTGCCAGCAGCTTGGGGGCAGCTACCTACGAGCAGTACTTC.

The V and J genes are TRBV12-3 or TRBV12-4 and TRBJ1-1, with D tentatively TRBD1 (6 bases). The CDR3 length is 15 residues. Trimming cost V 3 bases and J 0 bases, with 11 bases left between them. CDR3 DNA: TGTGCCAGCAGTTTGTCAGGGGTTGTGAACACTGAAGCTTTCTTT. Protein: CASSLSGVVNTEAFF.

The chain carries TRBV7-2 and TRBJ1-4, with D tentatively TRBD1 (5 bases). From germline, CDR1 is SGHTA and CDR2 FQGNSA. V was shortened by 5 bases and J by 4 bases, with 11 bases between the two germline ends. The CDR3 is 14 amino acids. The CDR3 DNA is TGTGCCAGCAGCCCCGGGACCCGTAATGAAAAACTGTTTTTT. It specifies CASSPGTRNEKLFF.

The chain joins TRBV10-3 to TRBJ2-5; TRBD1 matches 9 bases. The CDR3 contains 16 residues. V lost 8 bases to trimming and J lost 2 bases; unmatched junction nucleotides: 12. Germline V CDR1 and CDR2: ENHRY, SYGVKD. The CDR3 DNA sequence: TGTGCCATCCGGACCGAGACAGGGGGGATACAAGAGACCCAGTACTTC. Its protein is CAIRTETGGIQETQYF.

The chain is built from TRBV7-2 and TRBJ2-1; 7 nucleotides line up with TRBD2. This CDR3 has 19 amino acids. J lost 9 bases, V lost 1 base, and 21 bases had no gene match. Germline assignment: CDR1 SGHTA and CDR2 FQGNSA. The CDR3 nucleotides are TGTGCCAGCAGCTTAGAAAGCCACTTTGGCGGGAGAAGTGGCGGTGAGCAGTTCTTC. It codes for CASSLESHFGGRSGGEQFF.

V gene TRBV29-1 combines with J gene TRBJ2-3; 11 nucleotides align to TRBD2. This CDR3 comprises 15 residues. The germline gives CDR1 SQVTM, CDR2 ANQGSEA. The junction had 6 bases not matched to a gene; V was cut back by 7 bases and J by 0 bases. The CDR3, as DNA: TGCAGCGGCATTACTAGCGGGGGTAGCACAGATACGCAGTATTTT. This codes for CSGITSGGSTDTQYF.

This chain connects TRBV28 to TRBJ2-7; TRBD2 aligns across 9 bases. The CDR3 spans 14 residues. J lost 6 bases, V lost 2 bases, and 5 bases had no gene match. The germline V gene encodes CDR1 MDHEN and CDR2 SYDVKM. CDR3 nucleotides: TGTGCCAGCAGTTTAGGGGGACTAGCAGGCGAGCAGTACTTC. Amino acid sequence: CASSLGGLAGEQYF.